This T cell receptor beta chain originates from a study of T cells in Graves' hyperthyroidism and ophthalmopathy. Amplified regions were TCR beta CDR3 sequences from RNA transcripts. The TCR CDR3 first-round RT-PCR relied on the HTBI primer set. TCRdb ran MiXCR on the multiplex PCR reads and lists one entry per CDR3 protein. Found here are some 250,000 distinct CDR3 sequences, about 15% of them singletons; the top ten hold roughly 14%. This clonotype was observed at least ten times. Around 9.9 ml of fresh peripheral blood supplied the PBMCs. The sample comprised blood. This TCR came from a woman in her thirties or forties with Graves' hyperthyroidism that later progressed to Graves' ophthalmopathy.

This CDR3 reads CSATGALVGRGSSYNEQFF. CDR3 sequence (DNA): TGCAGTGCTACCGGGGCATTGGTCGGGAGGGGAAGCTCCTACAATGAGCAGTTCTTC. The V call is TRBV20-1, the J call TRBJ2-1, with 8 bases aligning to TRBD2. V shed 4 bases, J shed 0 bases, and the junction held 17 bases outside the gene matches. The CDR3 is 19 residues long. CDR1 is DFQATT, CDR2 SNEGSKA, per germline (reference sequence).